A single sample is the source of the 4 T cell receptor beta chains below, sequenced in a study of blood T cell repertoires in COVID-19. Clones were read by immunoSEQ multiplex PCR, and TCRdb kept only the in-frame ones, dropping some. The sample holds 200,000 or so clones, 82% seen once. The sequencing sample was made of peripheral blood. These receptors were obtained from a human donor with acute or convalescent COVID-19. The donor label of this sample is uncertain.

The V and J genes are TRBV5-4 and TRBJ1-2; D may be TRBD1 (6 bases). Germline-derived CDR1 and CDR2 are SGHNT and YYREEE (reference sequence). Between the trimmed V and J ends, which lost 4 bases and 7 bases, there was a span of 20 bases. This CDR3 is 15 amino acids long. For the CDR3, the DNA is TGTGCCAGCAGCCCCCCTGGGACCGCCAGGGGTGGCTACACCTTC. It is translated as CASSPPGTARGGYTF.

This rearrangement joins TRBV7-9 to TRBJ2-6; the match to TRBD1 covers 7 bases. V lost 5 bases and J lost 12; bases outside the gene matches: 10. There are 14 residues in the CDR3. Germline lookup yields CDR1 SEHNR and CDR2 FQNEAQ (reference sequence). DNA for the CDR3: TGTGCCAGCAGCGTCGGGACAGATAGAGGCGTCCTGACTTTC. It yields the protein CASSVGTDRGVLTF.

The rearrangement joins TRBV12-3 or TRBV12-4 to TRBJ1-1; 7 bases map to TRBD1. The CDR3 totals 12 residues. Trimming removed 5 bases from V and 11 bases from J; junction bases left unmatched: 8. The DNA for the CDR3 is TGTGCCAGCAGTATACAGGGGATCAGGGCTTTCTTT. Protein product: CASSIQGIRAFF.

This sequence joins TRBV29-1 and TRBJ2-5, with 10 positions matching TRBD1. Per the germline V gene, CDR1 is SQVTM and CDR2 is ANQGSEA. V gave up 8 bases and J gave up 5 bases; unmatched junction bases: 8. The CDR3 sequence is 13 residues long. CDR3 sequence reads: CSQRTGGMETQYF. CDR3 in DNA: TGCAGCCAACGGACAGGGGGGATGGAGACCCAGTACTTC.